Below, one T cell receptor (beta chain) is given with its context. This record belongs to a study of blood T cell repertoires in COVID-19. The table came from immunoSEQ multiplex PCR; TCRdb's copy has only in-frame clones and leaves some out. The sample includes 20,000 to 25,000 clones, roughly 88% seen only once; the top ten take 22%. Sequencing input: peripheral blood. This TCR derives from an older man with active or convalescent COVID-19.

CDR3 bases: TGCGCCAGCAGCTTGGGAGGGGGGGAATACAATGAGCAGTTCTTC. This codes for CASSLGGGEYNEQFF. V is TRBV5-1 and J is TRBJ2-1; possibly TRBD2 for D (7 bases). The CDR3 is 15 residues long. The V and J ends lost 0 bases and 4 bases respectively, with 11 bases between them. In germline, CDR1 is SGHRS, CDR2 YFSETQ.